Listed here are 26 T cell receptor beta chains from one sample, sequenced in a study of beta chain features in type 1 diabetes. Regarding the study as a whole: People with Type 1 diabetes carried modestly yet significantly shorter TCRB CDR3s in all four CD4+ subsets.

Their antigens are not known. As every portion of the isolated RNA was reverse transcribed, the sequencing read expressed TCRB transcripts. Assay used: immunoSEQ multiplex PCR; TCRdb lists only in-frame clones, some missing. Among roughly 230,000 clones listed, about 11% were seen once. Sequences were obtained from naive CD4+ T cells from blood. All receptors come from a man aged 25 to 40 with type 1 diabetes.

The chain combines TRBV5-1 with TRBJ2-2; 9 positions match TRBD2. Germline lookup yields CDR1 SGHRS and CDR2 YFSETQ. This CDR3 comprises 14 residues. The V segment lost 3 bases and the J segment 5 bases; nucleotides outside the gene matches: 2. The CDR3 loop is CASSSTSGTGELFF. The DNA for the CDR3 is TGCGCCAGCAGCTCTACTAGCGGGACCGGGGAGCTGTTTTTT. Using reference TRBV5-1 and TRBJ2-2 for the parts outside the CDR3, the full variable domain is KAGVTQTPRYLIKTRGQQVTLSCSPISGHRSVSWYQQTPGQGLQFLFEYFSETQRNKGNFPGRFSGRQFSNSRSEMNVSTLELGDSALYLCASSSTSGTGELFFGEGSRLTVL.

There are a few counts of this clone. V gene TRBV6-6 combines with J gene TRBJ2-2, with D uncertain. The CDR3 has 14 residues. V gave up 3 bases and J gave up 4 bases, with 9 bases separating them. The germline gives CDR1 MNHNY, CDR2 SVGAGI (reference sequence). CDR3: CASSYESTTGELFF. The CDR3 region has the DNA TGTGCCAGCAGTTATGAGTCCACCACCGGGGAGCTGTTTTTT.

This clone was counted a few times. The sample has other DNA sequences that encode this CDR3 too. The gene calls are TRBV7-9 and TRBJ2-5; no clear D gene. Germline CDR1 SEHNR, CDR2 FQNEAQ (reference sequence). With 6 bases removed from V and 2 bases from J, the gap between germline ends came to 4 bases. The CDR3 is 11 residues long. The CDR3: CASSPQETQYF. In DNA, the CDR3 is TGTGCCAGCAGTCCTCAAGAGACCCAGTACTTC.

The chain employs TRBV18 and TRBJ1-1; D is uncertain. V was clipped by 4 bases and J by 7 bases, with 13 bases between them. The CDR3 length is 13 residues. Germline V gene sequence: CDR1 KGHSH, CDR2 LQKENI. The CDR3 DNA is TGTGCCAGCTCACAGGACTTTGGCAGTGAAGCTTTCTTT. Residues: CASSQDFGSEAFF.

The CDR3 spells CASSERPNTEAFF. In DNA form, the CDR3 reads TGTGCCAGCAGTGAGAGGCCAAACACTGAAGCTTTCTTT. The rearrangement links TRBV2 to TRBJ1-1; D gene ambiguous. Germline assignment: CDR1 SNHLY and CDR2 FYNNEI. This CDR3 is built from 13 residues. V dropped 3 bases and J dropped 2 bases, with 7 bases sitting between them.

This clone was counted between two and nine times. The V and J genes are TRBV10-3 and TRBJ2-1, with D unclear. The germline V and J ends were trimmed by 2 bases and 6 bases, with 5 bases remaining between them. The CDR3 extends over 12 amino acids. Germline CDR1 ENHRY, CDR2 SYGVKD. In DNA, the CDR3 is TGTGCCATCAGTGAGCCGGGCAATGAGCAGTTCTTC. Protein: CAISEPGNEQFF.

The chain's CDR3 is CASSLDGTEQYF. The DNA of the CDR3 is TGTGCCAGCAGCTTAGACGGGACAGAGCAGTACTTC. V gene TRBV7-2 combines with J gene TRBJ2-7, with D perhaps matching TRBD1 (6 bases). CDR1 is SGHTA, CDR2 FQGNSA, per germline. Trimming removed 1 base from V and 7 bases from J, with 8 bases in between. This CDR3 has 12 residues.

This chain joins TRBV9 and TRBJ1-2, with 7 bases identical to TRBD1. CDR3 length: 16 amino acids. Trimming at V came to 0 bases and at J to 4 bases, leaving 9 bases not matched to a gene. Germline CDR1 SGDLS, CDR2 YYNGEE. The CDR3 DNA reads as TGTGCCAGCAGCGTAGCTCCTCAGGGGGGCAGCTATGGCTACACCTTC. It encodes CASSVAPQGGSYGYTF.

CDR3 region: CASSVGSGVDQPQHF. In DNA, the CDR3 is TGTGCCAGCAGCGTAGGATCGGGGGTGGATCAGCCCCAGCATTTT. The gene calls are TRBV9 and TRBJ1-5, with D possibly being TRBD1 (5 bases). The CDR3 spans 15 residues. Trimming stripped 0 bases from V and 5 bases from J, with 12 bases between. CDR1 and CDR2 (germline): SGDLS, YYNGEE.

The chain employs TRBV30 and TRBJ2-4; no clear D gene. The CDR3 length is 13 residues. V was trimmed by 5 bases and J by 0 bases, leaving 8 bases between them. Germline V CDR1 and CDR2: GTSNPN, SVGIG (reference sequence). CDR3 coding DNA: TGTGCCTGGGCTAGGATAGCCAAAAACATTCAGTACTTC. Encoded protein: CAWARIAKNIQYF.

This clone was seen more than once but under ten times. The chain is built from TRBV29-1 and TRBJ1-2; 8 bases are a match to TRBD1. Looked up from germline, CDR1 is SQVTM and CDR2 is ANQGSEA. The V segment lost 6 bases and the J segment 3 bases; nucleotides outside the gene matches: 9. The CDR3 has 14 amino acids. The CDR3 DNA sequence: TGCAGCGTGTCAGGACAGGGTGGCTACTATGGCTACACCTTC. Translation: CSVSGQGGYYGYTF.

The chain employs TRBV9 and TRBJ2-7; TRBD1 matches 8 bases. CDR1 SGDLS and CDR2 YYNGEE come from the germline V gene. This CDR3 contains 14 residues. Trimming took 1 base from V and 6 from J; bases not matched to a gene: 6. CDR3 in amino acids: CASSVYDRGSEQYF. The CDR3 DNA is TGTGCCAGCAGCGTATACGACAGGGGTAGCGAGCAGTACTTC.

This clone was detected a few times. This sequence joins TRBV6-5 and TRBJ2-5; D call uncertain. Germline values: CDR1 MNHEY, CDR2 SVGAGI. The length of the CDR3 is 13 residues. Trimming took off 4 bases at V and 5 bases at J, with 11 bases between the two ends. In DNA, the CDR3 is TGTGCCAGCAGTTCGACTCTTCGGGAGACCCAGTACTTC. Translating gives CASSSTLRETQYF.

The CDR3 region has the DNA TGTGCCAGCAGCCAAGGGCAGATCACAGATACGCAGTATTTT. Amino acids: CASSQGQITDTQYF. The chain combines TRBV4-2 with TRBJ2-3; D remains ambiguous. The germline V and J ends were trimmed by 1 base and 2 bases, with 7 bases remaining between them. Germline CDR1 reads LGHNA; CDR2 reads YNFKEQ. The CDR3 is made up of 14 amino acids.

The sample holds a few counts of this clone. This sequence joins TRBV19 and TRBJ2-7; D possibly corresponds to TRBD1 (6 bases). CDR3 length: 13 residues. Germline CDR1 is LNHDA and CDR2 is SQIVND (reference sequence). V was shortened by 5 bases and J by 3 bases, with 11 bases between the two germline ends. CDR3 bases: TGTGCCAGTAGTCCCCGGGACAACTACGAGCAGTACTTC. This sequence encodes CASSPRDNYEQYF. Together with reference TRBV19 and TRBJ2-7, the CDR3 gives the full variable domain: DGGITQSPKYLFRKEGQNVTLSCEQNLNHDAMYWYRQDPGQGLRLIYYSQIVNDFQKGDIAEGYSVSREKKESFPLTVTSAQKNPTAFYLCASSPRDNYEQYFGPGTRLTVT.

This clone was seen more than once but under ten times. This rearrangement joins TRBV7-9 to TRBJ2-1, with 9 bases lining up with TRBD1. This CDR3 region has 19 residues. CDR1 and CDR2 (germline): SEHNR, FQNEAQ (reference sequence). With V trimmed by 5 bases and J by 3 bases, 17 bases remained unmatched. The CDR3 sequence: CASSRGTGTALGIYNEQFF. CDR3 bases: TGTGCCAGCAGCCGCGGGACAGGGACGGCCCTAGGCATCTACAATGAGCAGTTCTTC.

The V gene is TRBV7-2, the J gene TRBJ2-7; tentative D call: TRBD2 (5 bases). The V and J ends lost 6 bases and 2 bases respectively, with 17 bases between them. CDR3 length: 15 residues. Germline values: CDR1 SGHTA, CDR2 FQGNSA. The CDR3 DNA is TGTGCCAGCAGGAGAGGTATTAGCGCTGCCTACGAGCAGTACTTC. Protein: CASRRGISAAYEQYF.

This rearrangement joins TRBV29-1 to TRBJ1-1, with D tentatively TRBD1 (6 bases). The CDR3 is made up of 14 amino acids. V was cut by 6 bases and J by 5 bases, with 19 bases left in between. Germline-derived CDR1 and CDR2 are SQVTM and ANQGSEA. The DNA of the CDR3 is TGCAGCGTGCCCGGGGGGGGGCTGGGTACTGAAGCTTTCTTT. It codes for CSVPGGGLGTEAFF.

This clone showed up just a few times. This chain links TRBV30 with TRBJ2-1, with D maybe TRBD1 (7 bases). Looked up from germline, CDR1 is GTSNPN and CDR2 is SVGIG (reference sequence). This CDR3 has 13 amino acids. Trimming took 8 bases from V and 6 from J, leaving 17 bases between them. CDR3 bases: TGTGCCCGAGGAGGGGGCGCGGGCAATGAGCAGTTCTTC. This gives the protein CARGGGAGNEQFF.

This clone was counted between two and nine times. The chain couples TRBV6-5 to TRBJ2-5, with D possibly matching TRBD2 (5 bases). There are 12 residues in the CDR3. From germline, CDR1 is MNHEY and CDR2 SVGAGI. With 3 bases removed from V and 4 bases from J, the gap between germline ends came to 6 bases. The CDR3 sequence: CASSYRGETQYF. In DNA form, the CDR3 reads TGTGCCAGCAGTTATCGGGGAGAGACCCAGTACTTC.

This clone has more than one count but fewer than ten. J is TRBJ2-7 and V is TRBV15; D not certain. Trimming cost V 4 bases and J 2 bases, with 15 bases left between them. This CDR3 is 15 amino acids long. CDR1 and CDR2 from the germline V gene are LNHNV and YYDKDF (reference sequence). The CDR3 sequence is CATSKGRDKAYEQYF. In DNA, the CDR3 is TGTGCCACCAGCAAAGGCCGAGACAAAGCCTACGAGCAGTACTTC.

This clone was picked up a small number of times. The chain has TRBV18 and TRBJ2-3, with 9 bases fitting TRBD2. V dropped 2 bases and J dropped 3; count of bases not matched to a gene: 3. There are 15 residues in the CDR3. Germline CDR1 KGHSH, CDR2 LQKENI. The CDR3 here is CASSPVLAGTDTQYF. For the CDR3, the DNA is TGTGCCAGCTCACCAGTTCTAGCGGGAACAGATACGCAGTATTTT.

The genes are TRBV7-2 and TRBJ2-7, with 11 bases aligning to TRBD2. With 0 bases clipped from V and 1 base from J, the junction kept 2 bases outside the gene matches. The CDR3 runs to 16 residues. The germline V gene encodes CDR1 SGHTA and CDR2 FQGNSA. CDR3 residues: CASSLAGTSGSYEQYF. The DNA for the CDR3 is TGTGCCAGCAGCTTAGCCGGGACTAGCGGATCCTACGAGCAGTACTTC. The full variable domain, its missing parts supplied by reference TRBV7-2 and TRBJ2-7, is GAGVSQSPSNKVTEKGKDVELRCDPISGHTALYWYRQSLGQGLEFLIYFQGNSAPDKSGLPSDRFSAERTGGSVSTLTIQRTQQEDSAVYLCASSLAGTSGSYEQYFGPGTRLTVT.

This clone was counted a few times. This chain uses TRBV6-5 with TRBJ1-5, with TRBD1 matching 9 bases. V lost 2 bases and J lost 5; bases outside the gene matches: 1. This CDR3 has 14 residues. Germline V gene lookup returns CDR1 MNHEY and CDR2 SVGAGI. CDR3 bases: TGTGCCAGCAGTTACCGGACAGGGGATCAGCCCCAGCATTTT. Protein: CASSYRTGDQPQHF.

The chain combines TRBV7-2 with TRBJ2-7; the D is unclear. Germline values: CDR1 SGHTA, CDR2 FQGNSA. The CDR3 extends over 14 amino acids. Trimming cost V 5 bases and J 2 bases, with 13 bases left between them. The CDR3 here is CASSSTSLTYEQYF. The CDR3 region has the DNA TGTGCCAGCAGCAGTACCAGTTTGACCTACGAGCAGTACTTC.

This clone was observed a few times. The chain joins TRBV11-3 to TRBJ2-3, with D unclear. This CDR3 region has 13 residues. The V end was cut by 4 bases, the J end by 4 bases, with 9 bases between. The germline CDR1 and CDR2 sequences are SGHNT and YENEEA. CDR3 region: CASSSGWADTQYF. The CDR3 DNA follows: TGTGCCAGCAGCTCCGGGTGGGCAGATACGCAGTATTTT.